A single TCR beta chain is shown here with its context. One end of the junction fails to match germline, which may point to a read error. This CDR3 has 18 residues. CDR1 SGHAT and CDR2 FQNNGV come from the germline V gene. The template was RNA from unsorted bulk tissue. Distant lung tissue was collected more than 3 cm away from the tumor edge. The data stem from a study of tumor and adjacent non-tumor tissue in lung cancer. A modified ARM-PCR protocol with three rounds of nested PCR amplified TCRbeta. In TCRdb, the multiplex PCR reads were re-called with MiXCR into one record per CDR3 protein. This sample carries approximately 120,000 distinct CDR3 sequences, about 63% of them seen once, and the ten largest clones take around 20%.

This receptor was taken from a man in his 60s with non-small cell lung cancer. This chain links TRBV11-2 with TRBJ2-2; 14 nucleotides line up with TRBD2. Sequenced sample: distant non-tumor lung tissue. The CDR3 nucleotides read TGTGTCAGCAGCTTGGGACTAGCGGGAGCGACGAACACCGGGGGGCTGTTTTTT. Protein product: CVSSLGLAGATNTGGLFF.